Included here is one T cell receptor beta chain sequence, with context. The CDR3 contains 14 residues. Germline V gene data show CDR1 as SGHRS and CDR2 as YFSETQ. V lost 6 bases to trimming and J lost 1 base, with 13 bases between them. This table comes from immunoSEQ multiplex PCR, and its TCRdb copy is limited to in-frame clones, with some not included. The sample shows roughly 120,000 clones, 80% to 90% of them seen only once. The data belong to a study of control samples from healthy donors and cancer patients. This chain uses TRBV5-1 with TRBJ1-1; D gene uncertain. Sequenced: blood. The receptor comes from a man aged 25 to 45 in good health. CDR3: CASTQAGGNTEAFF. As DNA, the CDR3 is TGCGCCAGCACCCAGGCAGGAGGGAACACTGAAGCTTTCTTT.